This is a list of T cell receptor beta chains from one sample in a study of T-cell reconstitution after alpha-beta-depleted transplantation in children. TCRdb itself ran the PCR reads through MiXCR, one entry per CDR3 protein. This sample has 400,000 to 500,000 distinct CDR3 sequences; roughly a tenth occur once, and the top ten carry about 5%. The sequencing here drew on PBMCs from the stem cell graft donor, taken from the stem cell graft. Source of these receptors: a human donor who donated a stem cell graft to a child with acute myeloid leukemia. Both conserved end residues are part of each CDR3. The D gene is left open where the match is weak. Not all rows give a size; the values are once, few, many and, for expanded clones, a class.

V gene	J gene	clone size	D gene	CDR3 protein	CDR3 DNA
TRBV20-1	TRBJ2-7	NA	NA	CSASLMSSYEQYF	TGCAGTGCTAGTCTGATGAGCTCCTACGAGCAGTACTTC
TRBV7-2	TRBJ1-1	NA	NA	CASSLVTVNTEAFF	TGTGCCAGCAGCTTAGTTACGGTGAACACTGAAGCTTTCTTT
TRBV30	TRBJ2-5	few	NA	CAWSAGRGRGETQYF	TGTGCCTGGAGCGCCGGGAGGGGGCGCGGGGAGACCCAGTACTTC
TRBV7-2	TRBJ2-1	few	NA	CASSRTRDKLNEQFF	TGTGCCAGCAGCCGGACCCGGGACAAGTTGAATGAGCAGTTCTTC
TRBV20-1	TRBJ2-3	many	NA	CSAGGTDTQYF	TGCAGTGCTGGCGGCACAGATACGCAGTATTTT
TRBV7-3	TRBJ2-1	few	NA	CASSKLGDEQFF	TGTGCCAGCAGTAAACTAGGCGATGAGCAGTTCTTC
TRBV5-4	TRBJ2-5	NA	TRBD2	CASSFEGGPGKTQYF	TGTGCCAGCAGCTTCGAGGGAGGGCCAGGAAAGACCCAGTACTTC
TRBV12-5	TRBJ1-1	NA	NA	CASGLVGGTEAFF	TGTGCTAGTGGTTTGGTCGGGGGCACTGAAGCTTTCTTT
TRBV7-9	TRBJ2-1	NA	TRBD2	CASSPIRTSSQMGEQFF	TGTGCCAGCAGCCCAATTAGGACTAGCTCCCAGATGGGGGAGCAGTTCTTC
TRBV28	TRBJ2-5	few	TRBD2	CASSLEAGGPGETQYF	TGTGCCAGCAGTTTAGAGGCGGGGGGGCCTGGAGAGACCCAGTACTTC
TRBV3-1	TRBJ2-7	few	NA	CASSQELGASSYEQYF	TGTGCCAGCAGCCAAGAGTTGGGGGCGAGCTCCTACGAGCAGTACTTC
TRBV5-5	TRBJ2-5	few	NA	CASSGRDGETQYF	TGTGCCAGCAGCGGCAGGGACGGGGAGACCCAGTACTTC
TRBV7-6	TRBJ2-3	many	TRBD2	CASSLRPAVAGGTDTQYF	TGTGCCAGCAGCTTACGCCCTGCGGTAGCGGGGGGCACAGATACGCAGTATTTT
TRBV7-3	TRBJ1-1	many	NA	CASSKRPDTEAFF	TGTGCCAGCAGCAAGAGACCAGACACTGAAGCTTTCTTT
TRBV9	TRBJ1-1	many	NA	CASSVGLVAEAFF	TGTGCCAGCAGCGTAGGTTTGGTGGCTGAAGCTTTCTTT
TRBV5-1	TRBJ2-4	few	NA	CASSSGTTVASIQYF	TGCGCCAGCAGCTCCGGGACGACGGTAGCTAGCATTCAGTACTTC
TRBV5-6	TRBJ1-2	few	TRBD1	CASSTGQGADGYTF	TGTGCCAGCAGCACCGGACAGGGCGCTGATGGCTACACCTTC
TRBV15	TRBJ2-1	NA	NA	CATSRDREGAYNEQFF	TGTGCCACCAGCAGAGATAGGGAGGGGGCTTACAATGAGCAGTTCTTC
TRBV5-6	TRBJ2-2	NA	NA	CASSLYPPGAGELFF	TGTGCCAGCAGCTTGTATCCCCCGGGCGCCGGGGAGCTGTTTTTT
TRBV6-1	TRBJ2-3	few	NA	CASSESAPDTQYF	TGTGCCAGCAGTGAGAGCGCCCCAGATACGCAGTATTTT
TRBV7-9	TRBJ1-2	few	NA	CASSLVNGGYGYTF	TGTGCCAGCAGCTTAGTGAACGGCGGCTATGGCTACACCTTC
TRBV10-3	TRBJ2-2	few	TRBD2	CAITGGNTGELFF	TGTGCCATCACGGGGGGGAACACCGGGGAGCTGTTTTTT
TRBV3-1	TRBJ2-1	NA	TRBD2	CASSFFSSGGILGHEQFF	TGTGCCAGCAGTTTTTTTTCTAGCGGGGGGATTCTAGGCCATGAGCAGTTCTTC
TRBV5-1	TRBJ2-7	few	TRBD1	CASSFSGTGAYEQYF	TGCGCCAGCAGCTTTTCCGGGACAGGAGCCTACGAGCAGTACTTC
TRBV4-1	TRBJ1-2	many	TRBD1	CASSQTGQSYGYTF	TGCGCCAGCAGCCAAACGGGACAGTCCTATGGCTACACCTTC
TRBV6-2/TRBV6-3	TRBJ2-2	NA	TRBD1	CASSPGQLTNTGELFF	TGTGCCAGCAGTCCGGGACAGCTAACGAACACCGGGGAGCTGTTTTTT
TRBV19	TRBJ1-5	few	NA	CASNPEGGGSNQPQHF	TGTGCCAGTAATCCGGAGGGGGGAGGGAGCAATCAGCCCCAGCATTTT
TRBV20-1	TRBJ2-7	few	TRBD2	CSARDPLAGEWGYEQYF	TGCAGTGCTAGAGATCCACTAGCGGGAGAATGGGGGTACGAGCAGTACTTC
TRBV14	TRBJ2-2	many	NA	CASSSGQNTGELFF	TGTGCCAGCAGTTCCGGACAGAACACCGGGGAGCTGTTTTTT
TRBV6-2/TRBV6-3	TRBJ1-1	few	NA	CASSYPPPEAFF	TGTGCCAGCAGTTACCCGCCGCCTGAAGCTTTCTTT
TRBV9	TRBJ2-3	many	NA	CASSVGSGSTDTQYF	TGTGCCAGCAGCGTAGGTAGCGGTAGCACAGATACGCAGTATTTT
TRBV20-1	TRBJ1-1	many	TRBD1	CSARGGTGKVEAFF	TGCAGTGCTAGAGGCGGGACAGGAAAGGTTGAAGCTTTCTTT
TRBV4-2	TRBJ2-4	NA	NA	CASSQDAGAKNIQYF	TGTGCCAGCAGCCAAGACGCAGGGGCCAAAAACATTCAGTACTTC
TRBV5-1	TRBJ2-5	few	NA	CASSLLGRYQETQYF	TGCGCCAGCAGCCTGTTGGGTCGGTACCAAGAGACCCAGTACTTC
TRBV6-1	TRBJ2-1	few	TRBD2	CASKTSLGLNEQFF	TGTGCCAGCAAGACTAGCCTCGGCCTCAATGAGCAGTTCTTC
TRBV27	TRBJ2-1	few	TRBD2	CASSFGLAGVDEQFF	TGTGCCAGCAGTTTCGGACTAGCGGGAGTCGACGAGCAGTTCTTC
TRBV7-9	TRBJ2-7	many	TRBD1	CASSNRGSYEQYF	TGTGCCAGCAGCAACAGGGGCTCCTACGAGCAGTACTTC
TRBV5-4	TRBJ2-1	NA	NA	CASSFIGDRDEQFF	TGTGCCAGCAGCTTCATAGGGGATCGGGATGAGCAGTTCTTC
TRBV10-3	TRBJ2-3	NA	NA	CAISDSTATDTQYF	TGTGCCATCAGTGACTCGACTGCCACAGATACGCAGTATTTT
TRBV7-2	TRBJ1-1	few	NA	CASSAAGTLNTEAFF	TGTGCCAGCAGCGCAGCCGGGACCCTGAACACTGAAGCTTTCTTT